Below are 27 T cell receptor beta chains sequenced from a single sample in a study of T cell repertoires in cytomegalovirus infection. These receptors' antigens are unknown. Each CDR3 protein is one row after TCRdb ran MiXCR on the reads. The repertoire includes around 81,000 distinct CDR3 sequences, 35% to 50% of them detected once, and 80% to 95% sits in the top ten. Sequencing used CD8+ T cells from cultured PBMCs, obtained from culture after CMV antigen stimulation. These receptors all come from a human donor in good health (CMV status not recorded). Some clones in this sample may be carry-over from other donors' samples.

V is TRBV7-2 and J is TRBJ2-3; a weak D match, TRBD1 (5 bases). V was shortened by 1 base and J by 2 bases, with 10 bases between the two germline ends. The CDR3 covers 15 residues. The germline V gene encodes CDR1 SGHTA and CDR2 FQGNSA. The chain's CDR3 is CASSLEAGITDTQYF. CDR3 nucleotides: TGTGCCAGCAGCTTAGAGGCAGGGATCACAGATACGCAGTATTTT.

This clonotype has only a few counts. This chain joins TRBV12-3 or TRBV12-4 and TRBJ2-2, with D unclear. This CDR3 is 12 amino acids long. V lost 5 bases and J 7 bases, leaving 8 bases between the germline ends. As DNA, the CDR3 is TGTGCCAGCAGTCCCCCGGACGGGGAGCTGTTTTTT. This sequence encodes CASSPPDGELFF.

In its sample, this clonotype was seen once. The rearrangement uses TRBV27 and TRBJ1-1; no clear D gene. The CDR3 length is 15 residues. V lost 3 bases and J 0 bases, leaving 11 bases between the germline ends. Germline values: CDR1 MNHEY, CDR2 SMNVEV (reference sequence). This CDR3 is CASSFSAALNTEAFF. Here the CDR3 DNA reads TGTGCCAGCAGTTTTTCAGCAGCCTTGAACACTGAAGCTTTCTTT.

The chain employs TRBV7-9 and TRBJ2-1; D not certain. Germline V lookup: CDR1 SEHNR, CDR2 FQNEAQ (reference sequence). Trimming removed 1 base at V and 0 bases at J, with 4 bases between. The CDR3 is 14 residues long. Here the CDR3 reads CASSLGSSYNEQFF. The DNA for the CDR3 is TGTGCCAGCAGCTTAGGGAGCTCCTACAATGAGCAGTTCTTC. Drawing the rest from reference TRBV7-9 and TRBJ2-1, the complete variable domain is DTGVSQNPRHKITKRGQNVTFRCDPISEHNRLYWYRQTLGQGPEFLTYFQNEAQLEKSRLLSDRFSAERPKGSFSTLEIQRTEQGDSAMYLCASSLGSSYNEQFFGPGTRLTVL.

The chain links TRBV10-3 to TRBJ2-7; D is possibly TRBD2 (6 bases). This CDR3 has 16 residues. Trimming removed 0 bases from V and 2 bases from J, with 14 bases in between. In germline, CDR1 is ENHRY, CDR2 SYGVKD. CDR3 DNA sequence: TGTGCCATCAGTGAGTCGGGCGGGGCGACAACCTACGAGCAGTACTTC. This encodes CAISESGGATTYEQYF.

This clonotype was counted a few times. DNA of the CDR3: TGCGCCAGCAGCCAAGATGACAGGGCCTATATCGAGGAGCTGTTTTTT. The encoded protein is CASSQDDRAYIEELFF. The chain has TRBV4-1 and TRBJ2-2, with 7 nucleotides matching TRBD1. CDR1 is MGHRA and CDR2 is YSYEKL in the germline V gene. There are 16 residues in the CDR3. V was pared by 0 bases and J by 10 bases, with 11 bases of the junction left unmatched.

The chain carries TRBV12-3 or TRBV12-4 and TRBJ1-4, with D tentatively TRBD1 (6 bases). The CDR3 extends over 14 amino acids. The V gene lost 5 bases and the J gene lost 8 bases, with 15 bases spanning the gap. The CDR3 sequence is CASSPGAGREKLFF. CDR3 nucleotides: TGTGCCAGCAGTCCAGGGGCGGGTCGCGAAAAACTGTTTTTT.

CDR3 coding DNA: TGTGCCAGCAGTTACTCTTCCCTTGCGGTATCCTACAATGAGCAGTTCTTC. Encoded protein: CASSYSSLAVSYNEQFF. This chain uses TRBV6-6 with TRBJ2-1; no clear D. This CDR3 is 17 amino acids long. V dropped 0 bases and J dropped 1 base, with 13 bases sitting between them. Germline assignment: CDR1 MNHNY and CDR2 SVGAGI (reference sequence).

The chain recombines TRBV7-8 with TRBJ2-5; D is possibly TRBD1 (6 bases). Trimming shortened V by 5 bases and J by 2 bases, and 24 bases separated the two germline ends. The CDR3 covers 18 residues. Germline CDR1 reads SGHVS; CDR2 reads FQNEAQ. CDR3 bases: TGTGCCAGCAGCCCCGCGTATGAAGGGGGAACTAATCAAGAGACCCAGTACTTC. This encodes CASSPAYEGGTNQETQYF. The whole variable domain, remainder taken from reference TRBV7-8 and TRBJ2-5, is GAGVSQSPRYKVAKRGQDVALRCDPISGHVSLFWYQQALGQGPEFLTYFQNEAQLDKSGLPSDRFFAERPEGSVSTLKIQRTQQEDSAVYLCASSPAYEGGTNQETQYFGPGTRLLVL.

The V gene is TRBV28, the J gene TRBJ2-3; D is possibly TRBD1 (6 bases). Looked up from germline, CDR1 is MDHEN and CDR2 is SYDVKM. This CDR3 contains 19 residues. The germline V and J ends were trimmed by 7 bases and 2 bases, with 28 bases remaining between them. The chain's CDR3 is CASTPDRDTIRINTDTQYF. The CDR3 DNA is TGTGCCAGCACGCCTGACCGGGACACCATACGGATAAACACAGATACGCAGTATTTT. The whole variable domain, remainder taken from reference TRBV28 and TRBJ2-3, is DVKVTQSSRYLVKRTGEKVFLECVQDMDHENMFWYRQDPGLGLRLIYFSYDVKMKEKGDIPEGYSVSREKKERFSLILESASTNQTSMYLCASTPDRDTIRINTDTQYFGPGTRLTVL.

This clonotype was picked up a small number of times. The chain carries TRBV6-4 and TRBJ2-2; possible D gene TRBD2, 6 bases. This CDR3 has 15 residues. V lost 2 bases and J 5 bases, leaving 12 bases between the germline ends. The germline V gene encodes CDR1 MRHNA and CDR2 SNTAGT. The CDR3 reads CASSDGGAETGELFF. In DNA form, the CDR3 reads TGTGCCAGCAGTGACGGCGGGGCGGAAACCGGGGAGCTGTTTTTT.

The chain has TRBV6-8 and TRBJ2-5; D call uncertain. CDR1 and CDR2 (germline): MNHGY, SAAAGT. The V end was cut by 4 bases, the J end by 0 bases, with 9 bases between. This CDR3 is 14 amino acids long. CDR3 sequence (DNA): TGTGCCAGCAGTTTACAGCAGTACCAAGAGACCCAGTACTTC. This encodes CASSLQQYQETQYF.

The genes are TRBV4-1 and TRBJ2-1, with D maybe TRBD1 (6 bases). Germline V gene data show CDR1 as MGHRA and CDR2 as YSYEKL. Trimming removed 4 bases at V and 5 bases at J, with 21 bases between. The CDR3 length is 17 residues. DNA for the CDR3: TGCGCCAGCAGCCTAACGACAGGAATTACGCCGGACAATGAGCAGTTCTTC. Residues: CASSLTTGITPDNEQFF.

The rearrangement joins TRBV11-2 to TRBJ2-3; possible D gene TRBD1, 5 bases. This CDR3 has 10 amino acids. CDR1 is SGHAT and CDR2 is FQNNGV in the germline V gene. The ends were cut back, 8 bases at V and 9 bases at J, with 9 bases in the middle. The CDR3 bases are TGTGCCAGCTCTGGGGCAACGCAGTATTTT. It translates to CASSGATQYF.

This clonotype was seen a few times. The chain joins TRBV12-3 or TRBV12-4 to TRBJ2-2; D gene unclear. The CDR3 loop spans 14 amino acids. V was clipped by 1 base and J by 6 bases, with 9 bases between them. CDR3 protein: CASSLGLRAGELFF. The CDR3 coding sequence is TGTGCCAGCAGTTTAGGACTGCGCGCCGGGGAGCTGTTTTTT.

This clonotype was detected ten times or more. This chain joins TRBV4-2 and TRBJ1-1; D might be TRBD1 (5 bases). Germline CDR1 LGHNA, CDR2 YNFKEQ. Trimming removed 4 bases from V and 3 bases from J, with 12 bases in between. This CDR3 is 14 amino acids long. The CDR3 nucleotides are TGTGCCAGCAGCCTCCAACCGACAGACACTGAAGCTTTCTTT. Protein sequence: CASSLQPTDTEAFF.

The table lists this clonotype with a few counts. The chain carries TRBV7-6 and TRBJ2-6, with TRBD1 matching 8 bases. V shed 6 bases and J 0 bases; nucleotides not matched to a gene: 7. The CDR3 spans 17 residues. CDR1 and CDR2 (germline): SGHVS, FNYEAQ. The CDR3 bases are TGTGCCAGCAGTTTCGACAGGGGAAACTCTGGGGCCAACGTCCTGACTTTC. It translates to CASSFDRGNSGANVLTF.

The V call is TRBV6-6, the J call TRBJ1-6; D possibly corresponds to TRBD1 (5 bases). Trimming removed 4 bases at V and 3 bases at J, with 16 bases between. The CDR3 runs to 17 residues. Germline CDR1 reads MNHNY; CDR2 reads SVGAGI (reference sequence). CDR3: CASSSRLTGGYNSPLHF. CDR3 bases: TGTGCCAGCAGTTCGCGCCTTACCGGGGGCTATAATTCACCCCTCCACTTT.

The chain combines TRBV28 with TRBJ1-2; D uncertain. Germline lookup yields CDR1 MDHEN and CDR2 SYDVKM. This CDR3 is 13 amino acids long. Trimming cost V 3 bases and J 4 bases, with 9 bases left between them. As DNA, the CDR3 is TGTGCCAGCAGTTTCGGCTTCGTCTATGGCTACACCTTC. The encoded protein is CASSFGFVYGYTF.

V is TRBV7-9 and J is TRBJ2-5; D gene uncertain. V shed 5 bases and J shed 3 bases, with 10 bases lying between them. CDR1 and CDR2 from the germline V gene are SEHNR and FQNEAQ (reference sequence). This CDR3 contains 13 residues. CDR3 DNA: TGTGCCAGCAGCCCCGAGCTCGAAGAGACCCAGTACTTC. Its protein product is CASSPELEETQYF. Supplemented by reference TRBV7-9 and TRBJ2-5, the full variable domain reads DTGVSQNPRHKITKRGQNVTFRCDPISEHNRLYWYRQTLGQGPEFLTYFQNEAQLEKSRLLSDRFSAERPKGSFSTLEIQRTEQGDSAMYLCASSPELEETQYFGPGTRLLVL.

This clonotype was recorded a few times. The chain is built from TRBV7-6 and TRBJ1-4; D remains unclear. The germline V and J ends were trimmed by 5 bases and 10 bases, with 8 bases remaining between them. CDR1 is SGHVS, CDR2 FNYEAQ, per germline. This CDR3 is built from 11 residues. The CDR3 DNA sequence: TGTGCCAGCAGCCGAACGGGAAAACTGTTTTTT. Translated, it gives CASSRTGKLFF.

In its sample, this clonotype was seen a few times. The gene calls are TRBV19 and TRBJ2-1; 7 bases are shared with TRBD1. V shed 5 bases, J shed 3 bases, and the junction held 7 bases outside the gene matches. The CDR3 spans 15 residues. Looked up from germline, CDR1 is LNHDA and CDR2 is SQIVND (reference sequence). The DNA of the CDR3 is TGTGCCAGTAGTGCGGACAGGTCCATCTACAATGAGCAGTTCTTC. Residues: CASSADRSIYNEQFF.

A few counts support this clonotype. The chain employs TRBV19 and TRBJ1-4; D is unclear. Germline-derived CDR1 and CDR2 are LNHDA and SQIVND (reference sequence). CDR3 length: 18 amino acids. The ends were cut back, 7 bases at V and 2 bases at J, with 23 bases in the middle. CDR3 sequence reads: CASNDGNSILTTNEKLFF. As DNA, the CDR3 is TGTGCCAGTAACGACGGGAACTCAATCTTAACGACTAATGAAAAACTGTTTTTT.

The chain joins TRBV27 to TRBJ1-6; D not resolved. Between the trimmed V and J ends, which lost 7 bases and 8 bases, there was a span of 12 bases. Germline V gene sequence: CDR1 MNHEY, CDR2 SMNVEV (reference sequence). This CDR3 is 13 amino acids long. CDR3: CASTVGRHSPLHF. In DNA, the CDR3 is TGTGCCAGCACAGTGGGGAGGCATTCACCCCTCCACTTT.

The chain couples TRBV28 to TRBJ2-7; D remains ambiguous. Germline CDR1 MDHEN, CDR2 SYDVKM. V was clipped by 3 bases and J by 0 bases, with 3 bases between them. The CDR3 length is 12 residues. The CDR3 DNA sequence: TGTGCCAGCAGTTTCAGCTCCTACGAGCAGTACTTC. This sequence encodes CASSFSSYEQYF.

The chain recombines TRBV2 with TRBJ2-2; 13 bases map to TRBD2. Germline V lookup: CDR1 SNHLY, CDR2 FYNNEI. J was trimmed by 3 bases and V by 4 bases; bases with no gene match: 5. The length of the CDR3 is 17 residues. The CDR3 protein is CASSGLAGGVYTGELFF. As DNA, the CDR3 is TGTGCCAGCAGTGGACTAGCGGGGGGAGTCTACACCGGGGAGCTGTTTTTT. The whole variable domain, remainder taken from reference TRBV2 and TRBJ2-2, is EPEVTQTPSHQVTQMGQEVILRCVPISNHLYFYWYRQILGQKVEFLVSFYNNEISEKSEIFDDQFSVERPDGSNFTLKIRSTKLEDSAMYFCASSGLAGGVYTGELFFGEGSRLTVL.

This clonotype was found many times. The chain combines TRBV7-9 with TRBJ2-3; D unresolved. The CDR3 covers 16 residues. Per germline, CDR1 SEHNR and CDR2 FQNEAQ (reference sequence). Trimming took off 5 bases at V and 0 bases at J, with 15 bases between the two ends. The chain's CDR3 is CASSPYGSASTDTQYF. The CDR3 coding sequence is TGTGCCAGCAGCCCCTACGGGTCTGCTAGCACAGATACGCAGTATTTT.